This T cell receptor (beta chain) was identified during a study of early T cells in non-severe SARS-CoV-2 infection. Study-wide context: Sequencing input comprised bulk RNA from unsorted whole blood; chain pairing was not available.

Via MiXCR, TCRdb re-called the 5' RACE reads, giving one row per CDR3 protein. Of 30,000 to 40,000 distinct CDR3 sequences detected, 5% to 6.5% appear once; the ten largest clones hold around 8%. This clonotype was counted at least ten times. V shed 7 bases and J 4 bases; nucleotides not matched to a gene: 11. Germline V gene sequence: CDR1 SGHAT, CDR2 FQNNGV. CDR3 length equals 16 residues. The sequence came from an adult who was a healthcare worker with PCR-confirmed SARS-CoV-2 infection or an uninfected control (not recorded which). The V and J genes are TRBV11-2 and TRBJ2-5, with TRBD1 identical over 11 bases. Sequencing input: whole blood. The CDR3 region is CASTISGQGAIETQYF. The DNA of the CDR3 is TGTGCCAGCACCATTAGTGGACAGGGGGCCATAGAGACCCAGTACTTC.